This T cell receptor (beta chain) was profiled in a study of blood T cell repertoires in COVID-19. CDR1 and CDR2 (germline): MDHEN, SYDVKM. Trimming left V 5 bases short and J 0 bases short, with 14 bases between. The CDR3 is 16 residues long. The protocol was immunoSEQ multiplex PCR, while the TCRdb copy is restricted to in-frame clones and leaves out a portion. This sample has 180,000 or so clones, with approximately 90% found just once. Sequencing input: peripheral blood. The origin of this receptor is a woman aged 30 to 39 with acute or convalescent COVID-19. The chain links TRBV28 to TRBJ1-3, with no clear D. For the CDR3, the DNA is TGTGCCAGCAGTAGAATTAGGAGCCGCTCTGGAAACACCATATATTTT. It is translated as CASSRIRSRSGNTIYF. Filled out from reference TRBV28 and TRBJ1-3, the complete variable domain reads DVKVTQSSRYLVKRTGEKVFLECVQDMDHENMFWYRQDPGLGLRLIYFSYDVKMKEKGDIPEGYSVSREKKERFSLILESASTNQTSMYLCASSRIRSRSGNTIYFGEGSWLTVV.